Listed below are T cell receptor beta chains from one sample, sequenced in a study of Graves' ophthalmopathy and Graves' hyperthyroidism. Each CDR3 protein gets one entry after TCRdb re-called the multiplex PCR reads with MiXCR. The sample comprises around 170,000 distinct CDR3 sequences, about 40% of which are singletons, and under 7% rests with the top ten. The sample comprised peripheral blood. The origin of the receptors is a middle-aged woman with Graves' ophthalmopathy. CDR3s leave out the opening cysteine and the closing phenylalanine or tryptophan. A D gene is named only where the DNA matches it firmly. Not all rows give a size; the values are once, few, many and, for expanded clones, a class.

>many|-|TRBV12-3/TRBV12-4
ASSSSYTGELF
>-|TRBD1|TRBV6-1
ASSLTGTESANTIY
>many|-|TRBV5-1
ASSLGGAAYEQY
>many|-|TRBV12-3/TRBV12-4
ASRWGRQPGQPQH
>many|TRBD1|TRBV7-8
ASSFRTGIMNTEAF
>once|-|TRBV7-2
ASSPAGRGGEAF
>many|-|TRBV9
ASSVAGLNTEAF
>-|-|TRBV7-2
ASSSFGKWETQY
>many|TRBD1|TRBV5-1
ASSTGTGGAGQPQH
>-|TRBD1|TRBV6-2/TRBV6-3
ASTHDRASYGYT
>many|-|TRBV5-1
ASYPDSGARAKNIQY
>many|-|TRBV29-1
SVHRGGHPGETQY
>-|TRBD2|TRBV19
ASSWGLAGTDTQY
>many|-|TRBV27
ASSGPQGYEPYEQY
>many|-|TRBV4-1
ASSQDQGRLNTEAF
>few|TRBD2|TRBV6-1
ASRGGSASYEQY
>once|-|TRBV6-5
ASSYSRRASQETQY
>once|-|TRBV7-2
ASSLRTRETQY
>once|-|TRBV15
ATSRDGQYQETQY
>few|TRBD2|TRBV6-2/TRBV6-3
ASSYSTSAYEQY
>many|TRBD1|TRBV12-5
ASGLGQGEAF
>-|-|TRBV6-5
ASSYSVGIHTEAF
>-|-|TRBV12-3/TRBV12-4
ASSKGQNNQPQH
>few|-|TRBV7-2
ASSTGHLETQY
>once|-|TRBV6-5
ASSDSGTKETQY
>-|-|TRBV19
ASSIAGFDASTEAF
>few|-|TRBV12-3/TRBV12-4
ASSKQEGTEAF
>-|-|TRBV20-1
SADRASTTPNTEAF